Detailed here is one TCR beta chain. The entry originates in a study of blood T cell repertoires in COVID-19. The V gene's germline CDR1 is SGHRS and CDR2 YFSETQ. J was trimmed by 5 bases and V by 4 bases; bases with no gene match: 4. The CDR3 totals 14 residues. In the authors' workflow: Reference gene primer amplification in the assay estimated nucleated cell counts. The repertoire was sequenced with immunoSEQ multiplex PCR; TCRdb's copy has only in-frame clones and lacks some. V and J calls plus clone size are reproduced from that table; the DNA served to infer D and trimming. The sample shows about 190,000 clones, 84% of them seen only once.

The sequence was obtained from a woman aged 70-85 years with active or convalescent COVID-19. The sequencing sample was made of peripheral blood. The chain couples TRBV5-1 to TRBJ2-2, with TRBD2 matching over 8 bases. CDR3 region: CASSPGGDTGELFF. The CDR3 coding sequence is TGCGCCAGCAGCCCGGGGGGGGATACCGGGGAGCTGTTTTTT.